A selection of T cell receptor beta chains follows, all from one sample in a study of shared clonotypes between healthy human individuals. Clones were sequenced by immunoSEQ multiplex PCR, and TCRdb holds only the in-frame ones, with some missing. The repertoire holds roughly 480,000 clones, roughly 78% seen once, with about 12% in the top ten. Sequencing used PBMCs. These receptors were collected from a woman aged 40 to 50 in good health. Some clones in this sample may be carry-over from other donors' samples. The CDR3 runs from the conserved cysteine through the conserved F or W. A D gene is named only where the DNA matches it firmly. Clone size, where shown, is once, few, many, or a class for clones that have expanded.

d_call j_call clone_size v_call cdr3_nt cdr3_aa
- TRBJ1-2 - TRBV7-9 TGTGCCAGCAGCTTAATTGGCCGGAACAGGGCCGTCGACACCTTC CASSLIGRNRAVDTF
- TRBJ2-7 - TRBV7-2 TGTGCCAGCAGCTTAGACAGCTTCTACGAGCAGTACTTC CASSLDSFYEQYF
- TRBJ2-3 - TRBV30 TGTGCCTGGAGTGTAGGAGGGAGCACAGATACGCAGTATTTT CAWSVGGSTDTQYF
- TRBJ2-7 - TRBV7-9 TGTGCCAGCGGGGTATTCCACGAGCAGTACTTC CASGVFHEQYF
- TRBJ2-7 - TRBV5-5 TGTGCCAGCAGCGTAGACCTGCCGGCCTACGAGCAGTACTTC CASSVDLPAYEQYF
- TRBJ2-7 - TRBV7-2 TGTGCCAGCAGCCCAGACAGGTGGAAGCACGAGCAGTACTTC CASSPDRWKHEQYF
- TRBJ2-5 - TRBV2 TGTGCCAGCAGTCCTAGAATGGAGACCCAGTACTTC CASSPRMETQYF
- TRBJ2-5 once TRBV7-7 TGTGCTAGCAGCTTAAGTTCCACCCAAGAGACCCAGTACTTC CASSLSSTQETQYF
TRBD2 TRBJ2-3 once TRBV6-5 TGTGCCAGCAGTTACCGGAGACTAGCCACAGATACGCAGTATTTT CASSYRRLATDTQYF
TRBD1 TRBJ2-1 - TRBV11-3 TGTGCCAGCAGCCCCTTCAGGGGGAATGAGCAGTTCTTC CASSPFRGNEQFF
TRBD1 TRBJ1-5 - TRBV19 TGTGCCAGTAGAGGACAGGGGAATCAGCCCCAGCATTTT CASRGQGNQPQHF
- TRBJ2-4 - TRBV6-5 TGTGCCAGCAGTTTGGGACACAATATTGCCAAAAACATTCAGTACTTC CASSLGHNIAKNIQYF
- TRBJ1-3 - TRBV9 TGTGCCAGCACGGAAGACAGCTCTGGAAACACCATATATTTT CASTEDSSGNTIYF
TRBD2 TRBJ2-1 - TRBV9 TGTGCCAGCAGCGTAGACCTAGCGGGATCGGGCAATGAGCAGTTCTTC CASSVDLAGSGNEQFF
- TRBJ2-1 - TRBV6-1 TGTGCCAGCAATTCTGGCGCCTACAATGAGCAGTTCTTC CASNSGAYNEQFF
- TRBJ2-3 - TRBV4-2 TGTGCCAGCAGCCAAGATCATAACACAGATACGCAGTATTTT CASSQDHNTDTQYF
- TRBJ2-7 - TRBV6-1 TGTGCCAGCAACCCCCCGGGTACCTACGAGCAGTACTTC CASNPPGTYEQYF
- TRBJ2-7 - TRBV5-1 TGCGCCAGCAGCTTAGGGCAGTTAAACTACGAGCAGTACTTC CASSLGQLNYEQYF
- TRBJ2-5 few TRBV28 TGTGCCAGCAGCCTTGGGGGGTCCCAGTACTTC CASSLGGSQYF
- TRBJ1-2 few TRBV7-6 TGTGCCAGCAGCTTAGGTCAGGGCGGCTATGGCTACACCTTC CASSLGQGGYGYTF